The 3 T cell receptor beta chains below all came from one sample that was sequenced in a study of blood T cells in healthy people across ages. Primed by a sample-barcoded 5' primer and a J-beta primer mix, a second PCR proceeded for 7 to 11 cycles. In TCRdb, the 5' RACE reads were re-called with MiXCR into one record per CDR3 protein. The sample has approximately 800,000 distinct CDR3 sequences, about 25% seen once. The same sample was also used in a study of T cells of mothers and their children.

The specimen was blood. These receptors all stem from a boy aged 5-17 years in good health.

This clonotype was counted a few times. The CDR3 DNA reads as TGTGCCAGCACCTTTACAGACCCCTATTCACCCCTCCACTTT. This sequence encodes CASTFTDPYSPLHF. This chain uses TRBV28 with TRBJ1-6; D remains unclear. The CDR3 contains 14 residues. Trimming pared 7 bases from V and 8 bases from J, leaving 15 bases between. Germline-derived CDR1 and CDR2 are MDHEN and SYDVKM.

This clonotype was found a few times. This chain uses TRBV3-1 with TRBJ1-4, with 7 nucleotides matching TRBD1. Trimming removed 2 bases from V and 4 bases from J; junction bases left unmatched: 7. Germline V gives CDR1 LGHDT, CDR2 YNNKEL (reference sequence). CDR3 length: 16 residues. In nucleotides, the CDR3 is TGTGCCAGCAGCCAACAATGGGACAGCGGTAATGAAAAACTGTTTTTT. This codes for CASSQQWDSGNEKLFF.

In this sample, this clonotype turned up a few times. The chain carries TRBV29-1 and TRBJ2-3, with D hard to call. Germline CDR1 is SQVTM and CDR2 is ANQGSEA. Trimming took 3 bases from V and 4 from J, leaving 8 bases between them. The CDR3 extends over 12 amino acids. CDR3 DNA: TGCAGCGTTGACGCTACGGCAGATACGCAGTATTTT. It is translated as CSVDATADTQYF.